This T cell receptor beta chain came from a study of T cell changes during pregnancy in multiple sclerosis. Germline CDR1 is SGHRS and CDR2 is YFSETQ. The CDR3 has 13 amino acids. Trimming cost V 4 bases and J 6 bases, with 14 bases left between them. The data were produced by immunoSEQ multiplex PCR, yet TCRdb's version contains in-frame clones alone and is incomplete. Of approximately 61,000 clones in the sample, 90% were seen once. The clonotype was recovered from a female donor in good health, enrolled as a control in a pregnancy study. The specimen comprised peripheral blood, sampled in the first trimester of pregnancy. The rearrangement links TRBV5-1 to TRBJ2-7; D possibly corresponds to TRBD2 (6 bases). The CDR3 DNA sequence: TGCGCCAGCAGCCTTGAAGTGGGGGGCGAGCAGTACTTC. Its translation is CASSLEVGGEQYF.